Given below is one TCR beta chain in context. Its antigen is unidentified. All included Susac syndrome patients satisfied recently defined diagnostic criteria for definite or probable disease. V was pared by 4 bases and J by 6 bases, with 11 bases between. CDR1 is SGHTS and CDR2 is YDEGEE in the germline V gene. CDR3 length: 13 amino acids. This record comes from a study of CD8 T cells in Susac syndrome. General observations from the study: The TCR sequencing and HLA analysis in the study involved a relatively small number of individuals, as the study acknowledged.

Reverse transcription of about 0.5 to 1 ug RNA was carried out with random hexamers. By means of immunoSEQ multiplex PCR, TCR beta CDR3 spanning 54 Vbeta and 13 Jbeta underwent amplification. MiXCR, applied by TCRdb to the immunoSEQ multiplex PCR reads, yields one record per CDR3 protein. Of 150,000 to 200,000 distinct CDR3 sequences in the sample, 90% to 95% were seen once. The chain links TRBV5-8 to TRBJ1-5, with D hard to call. This clonotype was obtained from a human donor with Susac syndrome. Sample: CD4+ T cells from PBMCs. CDR3 protein: CASSKAEGQPQHF. CDR3 DNA sequence: TGTGCCAGCAGCAAAGCCGAAGGTCAGCCCCAGCATTTT.